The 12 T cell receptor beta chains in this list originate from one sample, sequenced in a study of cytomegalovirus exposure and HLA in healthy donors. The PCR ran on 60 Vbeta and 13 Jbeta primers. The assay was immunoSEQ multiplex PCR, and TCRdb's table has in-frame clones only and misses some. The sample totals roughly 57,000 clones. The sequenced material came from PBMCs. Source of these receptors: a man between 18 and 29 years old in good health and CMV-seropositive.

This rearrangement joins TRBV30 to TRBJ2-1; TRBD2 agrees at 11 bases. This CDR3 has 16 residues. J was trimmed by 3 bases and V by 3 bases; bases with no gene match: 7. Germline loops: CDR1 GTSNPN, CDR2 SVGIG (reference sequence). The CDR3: CAWRIFGTSGYNEQFF. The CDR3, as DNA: TGTGCCTGGAGAATCTTTGGGACTAGCGGCTACAATGAGCAGTTCTTC.

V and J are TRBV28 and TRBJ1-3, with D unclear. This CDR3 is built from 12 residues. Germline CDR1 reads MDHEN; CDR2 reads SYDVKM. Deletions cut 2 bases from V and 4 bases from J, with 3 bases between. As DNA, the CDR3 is TGTGCCAGCAGTTTAGAGGGAAACACCATATATTTT. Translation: CASSLEGNTIYF.

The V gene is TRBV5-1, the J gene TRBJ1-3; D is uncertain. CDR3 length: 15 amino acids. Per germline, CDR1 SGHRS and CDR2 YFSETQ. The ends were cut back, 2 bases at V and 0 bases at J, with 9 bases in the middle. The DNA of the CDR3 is TGCGCCAGCAGCTTCGACGGGAACTCTGGAAACACCATATATTTT. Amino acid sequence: CASSFDGNSGNTIYF. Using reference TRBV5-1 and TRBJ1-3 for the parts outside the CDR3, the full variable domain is KAGVTQTPRYLIKTRGQQVTLSCSPISGHRSVSWYQQTPGQGLQFLFEYFSETQRNKGNFPGRFSGRQFSNSRSEMNVSTLELGDSALYLCASSFDGNSGNTIYFGEGSWLTVV.

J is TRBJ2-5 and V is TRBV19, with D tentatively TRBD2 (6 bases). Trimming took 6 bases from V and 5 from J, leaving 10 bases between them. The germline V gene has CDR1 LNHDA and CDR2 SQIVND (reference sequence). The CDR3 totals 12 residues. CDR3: CASRQGGETQYF. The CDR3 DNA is TGTGCCAGTAGGCAGGGAGGCGAGACCCAGTACTTC.

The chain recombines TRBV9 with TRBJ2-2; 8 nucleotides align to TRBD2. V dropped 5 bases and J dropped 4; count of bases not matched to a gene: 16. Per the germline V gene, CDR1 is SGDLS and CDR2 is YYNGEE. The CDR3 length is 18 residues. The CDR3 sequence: CASSLNKRESWSTGELFF. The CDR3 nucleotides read TGTGCCAGCAGTCTTAATAAGCGGGAGAGTTGGAGCACCGGGGAGCTGTTTTTT.

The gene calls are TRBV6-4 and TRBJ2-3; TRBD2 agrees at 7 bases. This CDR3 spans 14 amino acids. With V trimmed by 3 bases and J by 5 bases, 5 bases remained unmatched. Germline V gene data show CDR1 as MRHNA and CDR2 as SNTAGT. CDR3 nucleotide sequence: TGTGCCAGCAGTGAGGGGGGGGATGGAGATACGCAGTATTTT. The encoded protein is CASSEGGDGDTQYF.

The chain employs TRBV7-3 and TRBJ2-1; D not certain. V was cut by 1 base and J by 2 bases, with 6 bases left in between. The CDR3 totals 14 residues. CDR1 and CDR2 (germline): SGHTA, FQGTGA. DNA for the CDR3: TGTGCCAGCAGCTTAAATCCGGCCTACAATGAGCAGTTCTTC. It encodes CASSLNPAYNEQFF.

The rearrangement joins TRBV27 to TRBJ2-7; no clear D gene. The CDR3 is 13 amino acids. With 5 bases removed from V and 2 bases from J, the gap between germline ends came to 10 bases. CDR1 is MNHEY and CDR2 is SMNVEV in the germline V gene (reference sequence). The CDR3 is CASSPNTAYEQYF. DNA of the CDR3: TGTGCCAGCAGTCCCAACACCGCCTACGAGCAGTACTTC.

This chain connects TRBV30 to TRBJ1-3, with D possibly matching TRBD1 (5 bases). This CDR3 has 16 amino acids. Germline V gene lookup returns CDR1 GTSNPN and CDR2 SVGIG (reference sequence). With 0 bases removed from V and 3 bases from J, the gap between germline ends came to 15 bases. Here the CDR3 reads CAWSVQAANDGNTIYF. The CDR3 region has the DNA TGTGCCTGGAGTGTACAGGCAGCCAACGATGGAAACACCATATATTTT.

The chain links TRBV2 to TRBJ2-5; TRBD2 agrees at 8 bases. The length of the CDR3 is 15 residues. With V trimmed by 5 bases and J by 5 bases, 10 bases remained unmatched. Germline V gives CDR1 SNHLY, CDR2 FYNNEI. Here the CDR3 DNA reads TGTGCCAGCAGTCGCGATCTTAGCGGGACGGAGACCCAGTACTTC. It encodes CASSRDLSGTETQYF.

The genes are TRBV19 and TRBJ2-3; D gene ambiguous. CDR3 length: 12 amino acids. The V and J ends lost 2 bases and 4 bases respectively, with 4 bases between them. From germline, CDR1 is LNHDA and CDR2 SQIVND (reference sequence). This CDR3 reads CASSINSDTQYF. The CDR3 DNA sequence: TGTGCCAGTAGTATAAACTCAGATACGCAGTATTTT.

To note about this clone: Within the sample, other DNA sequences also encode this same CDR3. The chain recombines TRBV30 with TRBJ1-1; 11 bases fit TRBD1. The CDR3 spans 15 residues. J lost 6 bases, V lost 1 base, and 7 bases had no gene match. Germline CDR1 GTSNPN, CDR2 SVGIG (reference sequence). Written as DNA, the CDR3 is TGTGCCTGGAGTGACTGGGGGACAGGGGGGCCTGAAGCTTTCTTT. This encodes CAWSDWGTGGPEAFF.